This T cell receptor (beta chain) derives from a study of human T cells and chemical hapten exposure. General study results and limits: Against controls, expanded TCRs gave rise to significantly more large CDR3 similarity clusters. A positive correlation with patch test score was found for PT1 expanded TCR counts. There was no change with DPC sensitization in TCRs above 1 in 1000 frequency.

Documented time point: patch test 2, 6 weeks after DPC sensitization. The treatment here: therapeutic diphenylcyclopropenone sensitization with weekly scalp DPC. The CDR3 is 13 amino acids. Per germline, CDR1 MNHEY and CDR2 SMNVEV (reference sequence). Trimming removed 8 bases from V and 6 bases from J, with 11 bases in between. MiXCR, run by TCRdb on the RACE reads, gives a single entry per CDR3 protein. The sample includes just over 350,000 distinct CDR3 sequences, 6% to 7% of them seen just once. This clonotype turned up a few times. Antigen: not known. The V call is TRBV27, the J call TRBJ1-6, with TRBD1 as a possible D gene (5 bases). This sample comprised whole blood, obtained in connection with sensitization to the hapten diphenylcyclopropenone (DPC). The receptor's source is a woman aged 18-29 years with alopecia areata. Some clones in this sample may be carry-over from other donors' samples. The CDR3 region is CASLGTGNSPLHF. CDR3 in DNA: TGTGCCAGCCTCGGGACGGGTAATTCACCCCTCCACTTT.